What follows are 30 T cell receptor beta chains derived from one specimen sequenced in a study of STAT3 mutations in large granular lymphocyte leukemia. Overall study findings and caveats: In T-cell large granular lymphocyte leukemia, about half of patients showed multiple immunodominant subclonotypes.

Antigens of these TCRs are unknown. Here immunoSEQ multiplex PCR was the method, and the copy in TCRdb shows in-frame clones only, minus some. The sample carries fewer than 11,000 clones, 50% to 60% recorded once. Input material: peripheral blood mononuclear cells. These receptors were obtained from a boy under 18 with T-cell large granular lymphocyte leukemia. Some clones in this sample may be carry-over from other donors' samples.

This clone has more than one count but fewer than ten. The J gene is TRBJ1-1, the V gene TRBV28, with 8 bases that match TRBD1. J gave up 5 bases and V 7 bases, and 6 bases lay outside the gene matches. The CDR3 sequence is 13 residues long. Germline assignment: CDR1 MDHEN and CDR2 SYDVKM. The CDR3 sequence is CASILQGGTEAFF. CDR3 coding DNA: TGTGCCAGCATCCTACAGGGGGGTACTGAAGCTTTCTTT. Drawing the rest from reference TRBV28 and TRBJ1-1, the complete variable domain is DVKVTQSSRYLVKRTGEKVFLECVQDMDHENMFWYRQDPGLGLRLIYFSYDVKMKEKGDIPEGYSVSREKKERFSLILESASTNQTSMYLCASILQGGTEAFFGQGTRLTVV.

This chain links TRBV4-3 with TRBJ2-7; D is uncertain. Germline V gene lookup returns CDR1 LGHNA and CDR2 YSLEER. The CDR3 length is 13 residues. With 1 base removed from V and 1 base from J, the gap between germline ends came to 5 bases. The CDR3 region has the DNA TGCGCCAGCAGCCAAGCGGCTTCCTACGAGCAGTACTTC. It encodes CASSQAASYEQYF.

This clone was counted only a few times. The chain recombines TRBV29-1 with TRBJ2-1; no clear D gene. CDR3 length: 11 residues. Deletions cut 5 bases from V and 5 bases from J, with 7 bases between. Germline V gene sequence: CDR1 SQVTM, CDR2 ANQGSEA. CDR3 amino acids: CSVTRDNEQFF. The CDR3 nucleotides read TGCAGCGTTACCCGGGACAATGAGCAGTTCTTC.

Written as DNA, the CDR3 is TGCAGCGGTAAAACAGGGGGCTCTGGAAACACCATATATTTT. Its protein product is CSGKTGGSGNTIYF. J is TRBJ1-3 and V is TRBV29-1; TRBD1 matches at 8 bases. Unmatched junction bases numbered 5, after V lost 7 bases and J lost 0 bases. The germline V gene has CDR1 SQVTM and CDR2 ANQGSEA. This CDR3 comprises 14 residues. Complete variable domain (other parts from reference TRBV29-1 and TRBJ1-3): SAVISQKPSRDICQRGTSLTIQCQVDSQVTMMFWYRQQPGQSLTLIATANQGSEATYESGFVIDKFPISRPNLTFSTLTVSNMSPEDSSIYLCSGKTGGSGNTIYFGEGSWLTVV.

This clone was seen once. This sequence joins TRBV7-9 and TRBJ2-3; 7 bases are a match to TRBD1. The V and J ends lost 3 bases and 4 bases, in that order; junction bases with no gene match: 10. Germline V gene data show CDR1 as SEHNR and CDR2 as FQNEAQ (reference sequence). The CDR3 loop spans 16 amino acids. CDR3 amino acids: CASSFMSRGNADTQYF. The CDR3 region has the DNA TGTGCCAGCAGCTTCATGTCCAGGGGGAACGCAGATACGCAGTATTTT.

V gene TRBV10-2 combines with J gene TRBJ1-2, with a weak D call TRBD1 (5 bases). Per the germline V gene, CDR1 is WSHSY and CDR2 is SAAADI. The CDR3 covers 16 residues. V lost 7 bases to trimming and J lost 4 bases, with 22 bases between them. In DNA, the CDR3 is TGCGCCAGCACTAGGGTCCAGGGCGCGTCCCTCTATGGCTACACCTTC. Its protein is CASTRVQGASLYGYTF.

The rearrangement links TRBV29-1 to TRBJ2-3; a possible D gene is TRBD2 (5 bases). Trimming took 6 bases from V and 3 from J, leaving 10 bases between them. The V gene's germline CDR1 is SQVTM and CDR2 ANQGSEA. This CDR3 has 12 residues. The CDR3 bases are TGCAGCGTCGAGGGCTTTACAGATACGCAGTATTTT. Residues: CSVEGFTDTQYF.

This clone was counted a single time. The rearrangement links TRBV29-1 to TRBJ2-1; no clear D gene. V was clipped by 7 bases and J by 3 bases, with 4 bases between them. This CDR3 spans 10 amino acids. Germline values: CDR1 SQVTM, CDR2 ANQGSEA. The CDR3 region is CSAHYNEQFF. The CDR3 coding sequence is TGCAGCGCCCACTACAATGAGCAGTTCTTC.

The chain recombines TRBV11-2 with TRBJ1-6; no firm D call. The CDR3 totals 19 residues. Germline loops: CDR1 SGHAT, CDR2 FQNNGV. The V gene lost 0 bases and the J gene lost 3 bases, with 18 bases spanning the gap. In DNA, the CDR3 is TGTGCCAGCAGCTTAGATCTATTGGACTCGCAGAGCTATAATTCACCCCTCCACTTT. Protein sequence: CASSLDLLDSQSYNSPLHF.

The chain joins TRBV5-1 to TRBJ2-7; no clear D gene. The CDR3 sequence is 15 residues long. V shed 2 bases and J shed 0 bases, with 12 bases lying between them. Per germline, CDR1 SGHRS and CDR2 YFSETQ. The CDR3 DNA follows: TGCGCCAGCAGCTTCGGCCCGACAAACTCCTACGAGCAGTACTTC. It translates to CASSFGPTNSYEQYF.

The V call is TRBV7-8, the J call TRBJ2-7, with unresolved D. This CDR3 region has 12 residues. Trimming took 0 bases from V and 4 from J, leaving 4 bases between them. The germline V gene encodes CDR1 SGHVS and CDR2 FQNEAQ. The CDR3 DNA is TGTGCCAGCAGCTTAGCTGTGTACGAGCAGTACTTC. This sequence encodes CASSLAVYEQYF.

This chain uses TRBV4-3 with TRBJ2-3; D perhaps matches TRBD1 (6 bases). This CDR3 has 16 residues. The ends were cut back, 1 base at V and 5 bases at J, with 16 bases in the middle. Germline V lookup: CDR1 LGHNA, CDR2 YSLEER. The CDR3 region is CASSQGTVPSGDTQYF. As DNA, the CDR3 is TGCGCCAGCAGCCAAGGGACAGTGCCCTCGGGAGATACGCAGTATTTT.

A single count supports this clone. CDR3 sequence: CASSRPSTGEGPQHF. Written as DNA, the CDR3 is TGTGCCAGCAGTAGACCCTCGACAGGCGAGGGACCCCAGCATTTT. This chain joins TRBV6-5 and TRBJ1-5; maybe TRBD1 (6 bases). The germline V and J ends were trimmed by 5 bases and 10 bases, with 21 bases remaining between them. Germline CDR1 reads MNHEY; CDR2 reads SVGAGI. This CDR3 has 15 residues.

This chain joins TRBV5-4 and TRBJ2-5; D uncertain. The V end lost 0 bases, the J end lost 8 bases, and 14 bases lay between the germline ends. The CDR3 runs to 14 residues. The germline V gene encodes CDR1 SGHNT and CDR2 YYREEE (reference sequence). The CDR3 DNA sequence: TGTGCCAGCAGCTTGGAGGGTCGCGTGGCTACCCAGTACTTC. As protein: CASSLEGRVATQYF.

The genes are TRBV18 and TRBJ2-3, with D possibly TRBD1 on 6 matching bases. Deletions cut 2 bases from V and 3 bases from J, with 15 bases between. Germline CDR1 reads KGHSH; CDR2 reads LQKENI. The CDR3 runs to 16 residues. The CDR3 spells CASSPARGWGTDTQYF. In DNA, the CDR3 is TGTGCCAGCTCACCAGCCAGGGGCTGGGGGACAGATACGCAGTATTTT.

This chain joins TRBV5-1 and TRBJ2-7; 13 bases line up with TRBD2. Germline V gene sequence: CDR1 SGHRS, CDR2 YFSETQ. V lost 4 bases and J lost 0; bases outside the gene matches: 16. The CDR3 covers 20 residues. Written as DNA, the CDR3 is TGCGCCAGCAGCGTGGGGACTAGCGGGACTAGAGGTTGGAGCTCCTACGAGCAGTACTTC. Protein sequence: CASSVGTSGTRGWSSYEQYF.

The rearrangement uses TRBV5-6 and TRBJ2-7; tentatively, D is TRBD1 or TRBD2 (5 bases each). The CDR3 has 16 amino acids. Trimming took 3 bases from V and 3 from J, leaving 19 bases between them. CDR1 SGHDT and CDR2 YYEEEE come from the germline V gene. CDR3 residues: CASSSWTRGANYEQYF. CDR3 DNA: TGTGCCAGCAGCTCTTGGACTCGAGGGGCCAACTACGAGCAGTACTTC.

The chain joins TRBV5-1 to TRBJ2-5, with a weak D call TRBD2 (6 bases). Between the trimmed V and J ends, which lost 0 bases and 5 bases, there was a span of 14 bases. This CDR3 comprises 15 residues. In germline, CDR1 is SGHRS, CDR2 YFSETQ. CDR3 region: CASSLAGTSSETQYF. The CDR3, as DNA: TGCGCCAGCAGCTTGGCTGGGACTTCGTCGGAGACCCAGTACTTC.

The J gene is TRBJ1-2, the V gene TRBV27, with D unresolved. Germline lookup yields CDR1 MNHEY and CDR2 SMNVEV (reference sequence). Trimming stripped 6 bases from V and 8 bases from J, with 19 bases between. The length of the CDR3 is 14 residues. CDR3 DNA: TGTGCCAGCAGCCCACACATAGAGTCTCAGGGCTACACCTTC. Protein product: CASSPHIESQGYTF.

J is TRBJ1-2 and V is TRBV7-8; 7 bases match TRBD1. Germline V gives CDR1 SGHVS, CDR2 FQNEAQ. Unmatched junction bases numbered 12, after V lost 6 bases and J lost 2 bases. The CDR3 sequence is 16 residues long. This CDR3 is CASSSTTGALNYGYTF. CDR3 nucleotides: TGTGCCAGCAGTTCTACCACAGGGGCGCTGAACTATGGCTACACCTTC.

This rearrangement joins TRBV5-6 to TRBJ1-1, with 8 bases that match TRBD1. Looked up from germline, CDR1 is SGHDT and CDR2 is YYEEEE. V shed 4 bases and J 0 bases; nucleotides not matched to a gene: 5. CDR3 length: 15 amino acids. Here the CDR3 DNA reads TGTGCCAGCAGCCCAGGGGGCAGGCTGAACACTGAAGCTTTCTTT. Its protein is CASSPGGRLNTEAFF.

Only a few counts were recorded for this clone. The chain is built from TRBV18 and TRBJ2-7, with D perhaps matching TRBD2 (5 bases). The V end was cut by 2 bases, the J end by 2 bases, with 16 bases between. CDR3 length: 16 amino acids. The germline CDR1 and CDR2 sequences are KGHSH and LQKENI. CDR3 nucleotides: TGTGCCAGCTCACCAATGGTGAAGCGGCAAACCTACGAGCAGTACTTC. This codes for CASSPMVKRQTYEQYF.

The chain recombines TRBV6-1 with TRBJ2-7; 8 bases map to TRBD1. The V gene end was trimmed by 6 bases and the J gene end by 3 bases; junction bases not matched to a gene: 4. Germline CDR1 reads MNHNS; CDR2 reads SASEGT. The CDR3 loop spans 13 amino acids. The CDR3: CASRDREYYEQYF. CDR3 bases: TGTGCCAGCAGGGACAGGGAGTACTACGAGCAGTACTTC.

This clone was counted only a few times. This chain joins TRBV5-1 and TRBJ2-5; the D is unclear. Trimming left V 5 bases short and J 3 bases short, with 20 bases between. This CDR3 is built from 16 residues. The germline CDR1 and CDR2 sequences are SGHRS and YFSETQ. This CDR3 reads CASSSDGRTPKETQYF. Written as DNA, the CDR3 is TGCGCCAGCAGTTCGGACGGACGCACGCCCAAAGAGACCCAGTACTTC.

This chain connects TRBV6-5 to TRBJ1-1; D perhaps matches TRBD1 (5 bases). Between the trimmed V and J ends, which lost 7 bases and 8 bases, there was a span of 17 bases. The CDR3 loop spans 13 amino acids. The germline V gene has CDR1 MNHEY and CDR2 SVGAGI. The CDR3 loop is CASTPGGSWEAFF. CDR3 nucleotide sequence: TGTGCCAGCACCCCCGGGGGGAGCTGGGAAGCTTTCTTT.

The chain joins TRBV6-6 to TRBJ1-2; tentatively, D is TRBD1 (6 bases). V was pared by 6 bases and J by 4 bases, with 18 bases between. The CDR3 is made up of 15 amino acids. The V gene's germline CDR1 is MNHNY and CDR2 SVGAGI (reference sequence). This CDR3 reads CASSSHLTGSYGYTF. The CDR3, as DNA: TGTGCCAGCAGCTCCCACCTGACAGGCTCCTATGGCTACACCTTC.

The chain joins TRBV5-1 to TRBJ2-2; D call uncertain. Trimming removed 6 bases at V and 6 bases at J, with 15 bases between. Germline V CDR1 and CDR2: SGHRS, YFSETQ. The CDR3 runs 14 residues. CDR3 in amino acids: CASNPAYRAGELFF. As DNA, the CDR3 is TGCGCCAGCAACCCCGCATACCGAGCCGGGGAGCTGTTTTTT.

V is TRBV18 and J is TRBJ2-5, with D possibly being TRBD1 (6 bases). CDR3 length equals 13 residues. V dropped 1 base and J dropped 5 bases, with 8 bases sitting between them. CDR1 and CDR2 (germline): KGHSH, LQKENI. CDR3 nucleotides: TGTGCCAGCTCACCACTGCAGGGGGAGACCCAGTACTTC. As protein: CASSPLQGETQYF. Drawing the rest from reference TRBV18 and TRBJ2-5, the complete variable domain is NAGVMQNPRHLVRRRGQEARLRCSPMKGHSHVYWYRQLPEEGLKFMVYLQKENIIDESGMPKERFSAEFPKEGPSILRIQQVVRGDSAAYFCASSPLQGETQYFGPGTRLLVL.

The chain is built from TRBV6-5 and TRBJ1-5, with D uncertain. The CDR3 is 16 amino acids. The germline V and J ends were trimmed by 0 bases and 7 bases, with 16 bases remaining between them. CDR1 and CDR2 (germline): MNHEY, SVGAGI. DNA for the CDR3: TGTGCCAGCAGTTACTCGAAACAGCCCACGGGGCAGCCCCAGCATTTT. This encodes CASSYSKQPTGQPQHF.

V and J are TRBV27 and TRBJ2-5; D unclear. The CDR3 length is 11 residues. The V gene's germline CDR1 is MNHEY and CDR2 SMNVEV (reference sequence). The V end was cut by 6 bases, the J end by 7 bases, with 9 bases between. CDR3 nucleotide sequence: TGTGCCAGCAGGGGCGAGTCGACCCAGTACTTC. Translating gives CASRGESTQYF.